This TCR beta chain was recorded in a study of shared clonotypes between healthy human individuals. Study-wide context: In total, the donors were a couple of women and a few men aged 18 to 49.

Of note for this clone: The antigen is unknown. This same CDR3 is encoded by further DNA sequences in the sample.

Profiling relied on immunoSEQ multiplex PCR, and the TCRdb table lists in-frame clones only, not all of them. The sample includes 2 million to 2.5 million clones, over 85% of them seen just once. Study-wide results and limits: Naive CD4 clonotypes overlapped across several donors at about 5.2%. Owing to a small donor count, the genetic and exposure-history diversity represented was limited. Generally, naive subsets (rather than memory subsets) showed larger estimated richness.

The CDR3 length is 14 residues. V was trimmed by 3 bases and J by 1 base, leaving 9 bases between them. CDR1 and CDR2 from the germline V gene are MNHEY and SVGAGI. The clonotype originates from a man between 18 and 29 years old in good health. Some clones in this sample may be carry-over from other donors' samples. The J gene is TRBJ1-2, the V gene TRBV6-5; D may be TRBD1 (5 bases). Sequencing input: naive CD4+ T cells from PBMCs. This sample's subset: CD45RA+ positively selected. In DNA form, the CDR3 reads TGTGCCAGCAGTTATCGGGACGGTAACTATGGCTACACCTTC. Translation gives CASSYRDGNYGYTF.